The entry below describes one TCR beta chain. Its target is not known. The record originates from a study of cytomegalovirus exposure and HLA in healthy donors. The germline CDR1 and CDR2 sequences are LNHDA and SQIVND (reference sequence). The CDR3 totals 15 residues. V shed 7 bases and J 4 bases; nucleotides not matched to a gene: 7. Researchers ran the PCR with 60 Vbeta and 13 Jbeta primers. This table comes from immunoSEQ multiplex PCR, and its TCRdb copy is limited to in-frame clones, with some not included. This repertoire shows some 180,000 clones, approximately 82% found once; its top ten account for 1.7%. General observations from the study: Reportedly, cytomegalovirus status was diagnosed with high sensitivity and specificity. Because they were indistinguishable, some V segments, including TRBV6-2 and TRBV6-3, were excluded. TCR beta sequences numbering under 20,000 were associated with HLA alleles at 0.05 false discovery rate in a later analysis.

The specimen was PBMCs. V usage is TRBV19 and J usage is TRBJ1-3, with 10 bases lining up with TRBD1. This clonotype originated in a woman younger than 30 in good health and CMV-seronegative. CDR3 nucleotide sequence: TGTGCCAGTAAATACGGGACAGGGGTAGGAAACACCATATATTTT. It specifies CASKYGTGVGNTIYF.